This TCR beta chain was found in a study of blood T cell repertoires in COVID-19. This clone was found a few times. TCRdb's copy holds only in-frame clones and misses some; the assay was immunoSEQ multiplex PCR. The data hold roughly 89,000 clones, with 80% observed a single time. CDR3 length: 13 residues. The V end lost 6 bases, the J end lost 4 bases, and 12 bases lay between the germline ends. From germline, CDR1 is SEHNR and CDR2 FQNEAQ (reference sequence). This chain joins TRBV7-9 and TRBJ1-2; the D gene is possibly TRBD1 (6 bases). The sample consisted of peripheral blood. The TCR was taken from a woman in her seventies with acute or convalescent COVID-19. This CDR3 reads CASRSAGVYGYTF. The CDR3 coding sequence is TGTGCCAGCAGATCCGCAGGGGTCTATGGCTACACCTTC.